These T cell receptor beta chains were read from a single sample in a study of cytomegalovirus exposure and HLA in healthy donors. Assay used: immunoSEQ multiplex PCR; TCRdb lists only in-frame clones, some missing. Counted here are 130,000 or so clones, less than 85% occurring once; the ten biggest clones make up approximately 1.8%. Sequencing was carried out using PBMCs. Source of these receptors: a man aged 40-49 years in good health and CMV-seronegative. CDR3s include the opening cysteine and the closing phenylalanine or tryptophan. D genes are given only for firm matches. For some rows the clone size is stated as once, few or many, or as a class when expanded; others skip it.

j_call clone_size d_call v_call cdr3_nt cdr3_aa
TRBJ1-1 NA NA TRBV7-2 TGTGCCAGCAGTCCGCGGGGCGGTCGGACTGAAGCTTTCTTT CASSPRGGRTEAFF
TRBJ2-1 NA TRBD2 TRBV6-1 TGTGCCAGCTCCATTCTAGCGGGATACAATGAGCAGTTCTTC CASSILAGYNEQFF
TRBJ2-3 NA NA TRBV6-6 TGTGCCAGCAGTTTAGGCAGCGGAAGCACAGATACGCAGTATTTT CASSLGSGSTDTQYF
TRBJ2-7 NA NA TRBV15 TGTGCCACCTCGGAGATTTCAAGCTCCTACGAGCAGTACTTC CATSEISSSYEQYF
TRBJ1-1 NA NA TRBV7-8 TGTGCCAGCAGCTTAGCCAGGGTGAACACTGAAGCTTTCTTT CASSLARVNTEAFF
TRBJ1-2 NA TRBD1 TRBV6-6 TGTGCCAGCAGTGCCGGGACAGGGGGCTATGGCTACACCTTC CASSAGTGGYGYTF
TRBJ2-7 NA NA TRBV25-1 TGTGCCAGCAGTGCCACTGGCTACGAGCAGTACTTC CASSATGYEQYF
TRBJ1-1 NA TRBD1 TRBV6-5 TGTGCCAGCAGTCCACAACTCTGGACAGGGGCAGGAGCTTTCTTT CASSPQLWTGAGAFF
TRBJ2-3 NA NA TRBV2 TGTGCCAGCACTAAGGAAACTAGTACAGATACGCAGTATTTT CASTKETSTDTQYF
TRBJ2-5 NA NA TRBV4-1 TGCGCCAGCAGCCAAGATGATGCCCCGGCGGGAGAGACCCAGTACTTC CASSQDDAPAGETQYF
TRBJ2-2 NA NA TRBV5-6 TGTGCCAGCAGCTTGGGAGGGCCCGGGGAGCTGTTTTTT CASSLGGPGELFF
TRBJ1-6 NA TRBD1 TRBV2 TGTGCCAGCCTAAGGGACAGCAATTCACCCCTCCACTTT CASLRDSNSPLHF
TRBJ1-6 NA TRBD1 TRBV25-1 TGTGCCAGCACGACAGGGGGTTTCCTCCACTTT CASTTGGFLHF
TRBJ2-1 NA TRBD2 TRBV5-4 TGTGCCAGCAGCCGCGGACTAGCGGATTTCTCCTACAATGAGCAGTTCTTC CASSRGLADFSYNEQFF
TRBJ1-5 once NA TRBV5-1 TGCGCCAGCAGCCCTGACGGAGGTTGGCAGCCCCAGCATTTT CASSPDGGWQPQHF
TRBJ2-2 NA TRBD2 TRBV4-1 TGCGCCAGCAGCCAATACCCTAGCGGGAGGAACACCGGGGAGCTGTTTTTT CASSQYPSGRNTGELFF
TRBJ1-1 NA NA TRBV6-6 TGTGCCAGCAGTCCTAACACTGAAGCTTTCTTT CASSPNTEAFF
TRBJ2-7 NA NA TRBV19 TGTGCCAGTAGTTGGGCATTCAACTACGAGCAGTACTTC CASSWAFNYEQYF
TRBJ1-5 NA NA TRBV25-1 TGTGCCAGCAGAGGACAGAGCAATCAGCCCCAGCATTTT CASRGQSNQPQHF
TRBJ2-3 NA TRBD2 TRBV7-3 TGTGCCAGCAACCTCGGGGGGGCCGATACGCAGTATTTT CASNLGGADTQYF
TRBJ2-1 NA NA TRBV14 TGTGCCAGCAGCCAAGATCCTAGAGCGGGTGAGCAGTTCTTC CASSQDPRAGEQFF
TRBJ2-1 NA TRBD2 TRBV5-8 TGTGCCAGCAGACCAAGACTAGCGGGGGACAATGAGCAGTTCTTC CASRPRLAGDNEQFF
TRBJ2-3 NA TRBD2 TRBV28 TGTGCCAGCAGTGGGGGGCCGGGAACTAGCGGGAGGGATAGCACAGATACGCAGTATTTT CASSGGPGTSGRDSTDTQYF
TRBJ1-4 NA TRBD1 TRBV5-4 TGTGCCAGCAGCCTTTACAGGACAGGGATTGAAAAACTGTTTTTT CASSLYRTGIEKLFF
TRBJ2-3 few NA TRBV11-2 TGTGCCAGCAGCTTAGATCTCGGGAGAGATACGCAGTATTTT CASSLDLGRDTQYF
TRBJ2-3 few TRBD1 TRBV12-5 TGTGCTAGTGGTCTGGGACAGGGGGCTTCAGATACGCAGTATTTT CASGLGQGASDTQYF
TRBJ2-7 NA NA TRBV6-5 TGTGCCAGCAGTCAAGCGACGGGGGTCCACGAGCAGTACTTC CASSQATGVHEQYF
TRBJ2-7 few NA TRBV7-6 TGTGCCAGCAGCGCCAAGTCGGGTTCCAGCTCCTACGAGCAGTACTTC CASSAKSGSSSYEQYF
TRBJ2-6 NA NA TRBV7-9 TGTTCCAGCAGCTTACGGGGGGCAGGTGGGGCCAACGTCCTGACTTTC CSSSLRGAGGANVLTF
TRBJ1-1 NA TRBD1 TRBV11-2 TGTGCCAGCAGCCCGCGTTTCCGGGACAGGGAGGGGGGAGCTTTCTTT CASSPRFRDREGGAFF
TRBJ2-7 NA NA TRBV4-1 TGCGCCAGCAGCCAAGATCGAGGTACAGGAAGGAACGAGCAGTACTTC CASSQDRGTGRNEQYF
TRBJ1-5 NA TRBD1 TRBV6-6 TGTGCCAGCAATCAACAGGGGTCTAGCAATCAGCCCCAGCATTTT CASNQQGSSNQPQHF
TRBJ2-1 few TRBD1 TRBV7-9 TGTGCCAGCAGCGATCCAGGGGGCGCGGTCGCCAATGAGCAGTTCTTC CASSDPGGAVANEQFF
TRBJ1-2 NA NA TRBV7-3 TGTGCCAGCAGCTTATCGGCAGCCAACTACCCAAATGGCTACACCTTC CASSLSAANYPNGYTF
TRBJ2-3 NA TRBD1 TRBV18 TGTGCCAGCTCACCAAGACAGGGGATCGATACGCAGTATTTT CASSPRQGIDTQYF
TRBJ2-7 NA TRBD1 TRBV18 TGTGCCAGCTCGCCGGACAGGGACGAGCAGTACTTC CASSPDRDEQYF
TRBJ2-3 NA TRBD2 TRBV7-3 TGTGCCAGCAGCTTTAACCCTAGCGGTGGGGCACCGGGAGATACGCAGTATTTT CASSFNPSGGAPGDTQYF
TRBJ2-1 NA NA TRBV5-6 TGTGCCAGCAGCCTCTACAATGAGCAGTTCTTC CASSLYNEQFF
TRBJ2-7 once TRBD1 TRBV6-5 TGTGCCAGCAGTGCGGACAGGGACGAGGGAGAGCAGTACTTC CASSADRDEGEQYF
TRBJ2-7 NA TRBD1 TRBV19 TGTGCCAGTAGCCTGGGACAGGGGCATTCCTACGAGCAGTACTTC CASSLGQGHSYEQYF
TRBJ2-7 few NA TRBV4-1 TGCGCCAGCAGCCCTATTCTGGCCTACGAGCAGTACTTC CASSPILAYEQYF
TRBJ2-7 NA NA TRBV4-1 TGCGCCAGCAGCCAAAGGACACCGTCCTCCTACGAGCAGTACTTC CASSQRTPSSYEQYF
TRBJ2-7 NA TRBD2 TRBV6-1 TGTGCCAGCAGTGAATCCCTAGCGGGAGGCAACGAGCAGTACTTC CASSESLAGGNEQYF
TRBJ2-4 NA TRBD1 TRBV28 TGTGCCGTCAGGGGGCGAAAAAACATTCAGTACTTC CAVRGRKNIQYF
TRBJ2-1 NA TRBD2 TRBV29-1 TGCAGCGTTGAAAGGCGGGAGGGCCACAATGAGCAGTTCTTC CSVERREGHNEQFF
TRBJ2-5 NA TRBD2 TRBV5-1 TGCGCCAGCAGCAGAGGACTAGCGGGGGAGCAAGAGACCCAGTACTTC CASSRGLAGEQETQYF
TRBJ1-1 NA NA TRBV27 TGTGCCAGCAGTTTGGCGGGGGGGAACACTGAAGCTTTCTTT CASSLAGGNTEAFF
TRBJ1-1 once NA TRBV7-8 TGTGCCAGCAGCTTTCAATTGAACACTGAAGCTTTCTTT CASSFQLNTEAFF
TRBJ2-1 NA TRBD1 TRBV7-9 TGTGCCAGCAGCCTCGGGACAGCTAAAATGGGGGAGCAGTTCTTC CASSLGTAKMGEQFF